The clone carrying this T cell receptor beta chain has just a few counts. Antigen specificity is unknown. CDR3 length equals 16 residues. Trimming left V 2 bases short and J 2 bases short, with 15 bases between. Germline CDR1 DFQATT, CDR2 SNEGSKA (reference sequence). TCRbeta library construction was performed incorporating unique molecular identifiers. Each CDR3 protein gets one entry after TCRdb re-called the PCR reads with MiXCR. The sample includes some 440,000 distinct CDR3 sequences, around 15% of them seen just once. The data belong to a study of T-cell reconstitution after alpha-beta-depleted transplantation in children. Points from the study as a whole: The high TCRbeta diversity at day 60 in some patients came from surviving recipient T cells and thymic progenitors. Newly produced T cells mostly provided counts and TCRbeta diversity after one year, as hyperexpanded clones declined. Expanded graft clones numbering several hundred reportedly gave rise to alpha-beta T cells about two months after transplant.

The chain carries TRBV20-1 and TRBJ2-2; D tentatively reads TRBD1 or TRBD2 (5 bases each). Sequencing used PBMCs, mostly from graft donor cells, obtained 360 days after TCRalphabeta/CD19-depleted stem cell transplant. This clonotype originated in a boy in the first two years of life who had a stem cell transplant for Wiskott-Aldrich syndrome, so the T cells may come from the graft donor. CDR3: CSARPLEGPNTGELFF. In DNA, the CDR3 is TGCAGTGCTAGACCCCTCGAGGGGCCAAACACCGGGGAGCTGTTTTTT.